This T cell receptor beta chain is from a study of shared clonotypes between healthy human individuals. Turning to the study itself: A couple of women and three men aged 18 to 49 made up the donors.

Donors had no recently reported acute infections or vaccinations and were HIV-negative. The split of CD4+ cells yielded CD45RA+ naive and CD45RA-negative memory subsets. Losses at the gene ends were 2 bases for V and 4 bases for J; bases not matched to a gene: 1. Germline V lookup: CDR1 MNHEY, CDR2 SVGAGI. The CDR3 extends over 14 amino acids. This clone appeared once. Other nucleotide sequences from this sample produce the same CDR3. Sequenced by immunoSEQ multiplex PCR; TCRdb stores in-frame clones only, minus some. The data contain roughly 2,300,000 clones, just under 95% of them seen just once; the ten biggest clones take up around 0.4%.

The chain is built from TRBV6-5 and TRBJ1-2, with TRBD1 matching over 10 bases. The TCR originated in a man aged 18 to 29 in good health. Some clones in this sample may be carry-over from other donors' samples. Sequenced material: naive CD4+ T cells from PBMCs. Subset noted: CD45RA+ positively selected. DNA for the CDR3: TGTGCCAGCAGTTACCGGACAGGGGGCTATGGCTACACCTTC. This gives the protein CASSYRTGGYGYTF.